The sequence of this T cell receptor (beta chain) was determined in a study of CD8+ T cells in alopecia areata. The CDR3 contains 12 residues. Trimming cost V 4 bases and J 9 bases, with 13 bases left between them. CDR1 and CDR2 from the germline V gene are GTSNPN and SVGIG (reference sequence). Stated treatment: oral pan-JAK inhibitor, 5-10 mg twice daily. After isolation, RNA underwent reverse transcription to generate cDNA as the sequencing template. This table comes from immunoSEQ multiplex PCR, and its TCRdb copy is limited to in-frame clones, with some not included. The sample lists hundreds of thousands of clones, approximately 65% seen once, with 0.95% to 1.5% in the top ten.

This TCR came from a human donor with alopecia areata. The chain links TRBV30 to TRBJ2-1, with D possibly being TRBD1 or TRBD2 (6 bases each). Sequencing was performed on CD4+ T cells sorted from blood, taken at week 44, from a patient treated with tofacitinib. The CDR3: CAWTRGGGEQFF. The CDR3, as DNA: TGTGCCTGGACCCGAGGAGGGGGTGAGCAGTTCTTC.